Presented here are 27 T cell receptor beta chains from one specimen sequenced in a study of T cell changes during pregnancy in multiple sclerosis (dated 2019 in TCRdb). The library was built by means of the immunoSEQ multiplex PCR assay. TCRdb's version of the immuneACCESS table is confined to in-frame rearrangements and falls short of the full clone set. An unresolved V gene accounts for under half of the shortfall where checked; the remainder is of unknown origin. In this sample the table shows 75,000 to 100,000 clones, approximately 92% of which occur a single time. The biggest ten clones account for just over 2% of the sample. Sequenced here: peripheral blood, sampled after pregnancy. Receptors were obtained from a female donor with multiple sclerosis, enrolled in a pregnancy study.

V and J are TRBV19 and TRBJ2-3, with 9 nucleotides matching TRBD2. V gave up 6 bases and J gave up 9 bases; unmatched junction bases: 13. CDR3 length: 15 residues. Germline lookup yields CDR1 LNHDA and CDR2 SQIVND (reference sequence). The CDR3, as DNA: TGTGCCAGTAGGGGCCTCGGAGCGGGAGGACCGACGCAGTATTTT. Residues: CASRGLGAGGPTQYF.

The V gene is TRBV7-2, the J gene TRBJ2-3, with TRBD2 matching 11 bases. Germline V gene data show CDR1 as SGHTA and CDR2 as FQGNSA. Trimming took 5 bases from V and 6 from J; bases not matched to a gene: 7. The CDR3 runs to 15 residues. CDR3 coding DNA: TGTGCCAGCAGCCCTTTAGCGGGAGGGCCGGATACGCAGTATTTT. This gives the protein CASSPLAGGPDTQYF.

The genes are TRBV30 and TRBJ1-5, with TRBD1 matching over 9 bases. Germline assignment: CDR1 GTSNPN and CDR2 SVGIG (reference sequence). V lost 8 bases and J lost 3; bases outside the gene matches: 5. This CDR3 spans 13 amino acids. For the CDR3, the DNA is TGTGCCAGCCGGGACAGGGACAATCAGCCCCAGCATTTT. Translated: CASRDRDNQPQHF.

There are a few counts of this clone. V and J are TRBV28 and TRBJ1-6; no definite D call. V lost 9 bases and J 7 bases, leaving 13 bases between the germline ends. Per germline, CDR1 MDHEN and CDR2 SYDVKM. There are 13 residues in the CDR3. CDR3 loop: CASITTQNSPLHF. The CDR3 DNA reads as TGTGCCAGTATTACAACACAGAATTCACCCCTCCACTTT.

V usage is TRBV7-2 and J usage is TRBJ2-2; D ambiguous. CDR3 length equals 14 residues. V was clipped by 6 bases and J by 6 bases, with 14 bases between them. Germline V lookup: CDR1 SGHTA, CDR2 FQGNSA. CDR3 protein: CASSWSTLSGELFF. DNA of the CDR3: TGTGCCAGCAGTTGGTCCACATTGTCCGGGGAGCTGTTTTTT.

The rearrangement joins TRBV7-2 to TRBJ2-5; TRBD2 matches at 11 bases. The CDR3 covers 17 residues. Germline V gene data show CDR1 as SGHTA and CDR2 as FQGNSA. J lost 4 bases, V lost 5 bases, and 12 bases had no gene match. The CDR3 nucleotides read TGTGCCAGCAGCCCCCGGTGGACTAGCGGGTCCCCAGAGACCCAGTACTTC. Protein product: CASSPRWTSGSPETQYF.

This sequence joins TRBV7-8 and TRBJ2-5; 11 nucleotides line up with TRBD2. The CDR3 sequence is 16 residues long. With 2 bases clipped from V and 4 bases from J, the junction kept 6 bases outside the gene matches. Germline V gene data show CDR1 as SGHVS and CDR2 as FQNEAQ. CDR3 region: CASSLLSGRASETQYF. CDR3 DNA sequence: TGTGCCAGCAGCTTACTTAGCGGGAGGGCATCAGAGACCCAGTACTTC.

The CDR3 protein is CASSKGQGGDTIYF. CDR3 coding DNA: TGTGCCAGCAGCAAGGGACAGGGGGGAGACACCATATATTTT. The chain combines TRBV11-2 with TRBJ1-3, with TRBD1 matching 11 bases. This CDR3 contains 14 residues. Germline values: CDR1 SGHAT, CDR2 FQNNGV. J lost 8 bases, V lost 5 bases, and 5 bases had no gene match.

CDR3 nucleotide sequence: TGTGCCAGCAGTTATGAAGGGGTCACTGAAGCTTTCTTT. It is translated as CASSYEGVTEAFF. The V and J genes are TRBV6-5 and TRBJ1-1; tentative D call: TRBD1 (5 bases). CDR1 is MNHEY and CDR2 is SVGAGI in the germline V gene. V gave up 3 bases and J gave up 4 bases, with 9 bases separating them. CDR3 length equals 13 residues.

The genes are TRBV5-8 and TRBJ1-5; no clear D gene. The germline V and J ends were trimmed by 4 bases and 5 bases, with 10 bases remaining between them. The CDR3 is made up of 13 amino acids. Germline assignment: CDR1 SGHTS and CDR2 YDEGEE. CDR3 protein: CASSGRMDQPQHF. CDR3 sequence (DNA): TGTGCCAGCAGCGGGCGAATGGATCAGCCCCAGCATTTT.

The chain employs TRBV27 and TRBJ2-1; maybe TRBD2 (7 bases). V lost 10 bases, J lost 9 bases, and 19 bases lay in between. CDR3 size: 13 residues. Looked up from germline, CDR1 is MNHEY and CDR2 is SMNVEV (reference sequence). The CDR3 loop is CATQRGAFSEQFF. The CDR3 nucleotides are TGTGCCACCCAACGGGGGGCCTTCAGTGAGCAGTTCTTC.

In this sample, this clone turned up once. The chain is built from TRBV29-1 and TRBJ1-2; D perhaps matches TRBD1 (5 bases). CDR1 is SQVTM, CDR2 ANQGSEA, per germline. The CDR3 has 13 amino acids. Trimming pared 4 bases from V and 8 bases from J, leaving 17 bases between. The CDR3: CSVGIGLKGGYTF. Here the CDR3 DNA reads TGCAGCGTTGGGATAGGGCTCAAGGGGGGCTACACCTTC.

The V gene is TRBV4-2, the J gene TRBJ1-2, with 11 bases lining up with TRBD1. The germline V gene encodes CDR1 LGHNA and CDR2 YNFKEQ. V was clipped by 3 bases and J by 0 bases; unmatched bases: 0. This CDR3 has 15 amino acids. CDR3 in amino acids: CASSQGQGANYGYTF. The CDR3, as DNA: TGTGCCAGCAGCCAGGGACAGGGGGCTAACTATGGCTACACCTTC.

The gene calls are TRBV7-2 and TRBJ2-1; TRBD2 is a possible D gene (6 bases). CDR3 length equals 15 residues. V shed 7 bases and J shed 6 bases, with 19 bases lying between them. Looked up from germline, CDR1 is SGHTA and CDR2 is FQGNSA. The CDR3 DNA reads as TGTGCCAGCATACTCGCGCGAGCGGGCCTCAATGAGCAGTTCTTC. It codes for CASILARAGLNEQFF. Drawing the rest from reference TRBV7-2 and TRBJ2-1, the complete variable domain is GAGVSQSPSNKVTEKGKDVELRCDPISGHTALYWYRQSLGQGLEFLIYFQGNSAPDKSGLPSDRFSAERTGGSVSTLTIQRTQQEDSAVYLCASILARAGLNEQFFGPGTRLTVL.

The chain recombines TRBV6-4 with TRBJ2-2; a weak D match, TRBD1 (5 bases). Germline loops: CDR1 MRHNA, CDR2 SNTAGT. Trimming left V 0 bases short and J 3 bases short, with 5 bases between. The CDR3 totals 14 residues. The CDR3 loop is CASSDSTDTGELFF. The CDR3 DNA reads as TGTGCCAGCAGTGACTCGACAGACACCGGGGAGCTGTTTTTT.

This sequence joins TRBV11-3 and TRBJ2-5; 7 bases are shared with TRBD1. The CDR3 runs to 14 residues. Trimming took 5 bases from V and 2 from J; bases not matched to a gene: 5. Looked up from germline, CDR1 is SGHNT and CDR2 is YENEEA. The CDR3 loop reads CASSTRDSQETQYF. The CDR3 DNA is TGTGCCAGCAGCACCAGGGACAGTCAAGAGACCCAGTACTTC.

The chain uses TRBV7-9 and TRBJ2-6; D possibly corresponds to TRBD2 (5 bases). This CDR3 has 16 residues. Trimming cost V 8 bases and J 4 bases, with 18 bases left between them. The V gene's germline CDR1 is SEHNR and CDR2 FQNEAQ (reference sequence). Here the CDR3 reads CASDPTPTGGANVLTF. The CDR3 DNA is TGTGCCAGCGACCCGACCCCTACGGGGGGGGCCAACGTCCTGACTTTC.

J is TRBJ2-7 and V is TRBV5-6, with D possibly matching TRBD2 (5 bases). V lost 4 bases and J lost 4, with 18 bases in between. Germline values: CDR1 SGHDT, CDR2 YYEEEE. The CDR3 is 15 residues long. The CDR3 nucleotides are TGTGCCAGCAGCCCAGGCTGGGAGATAGGATACGAGCAGTACTTC. Amino acids: CASSPGWEIGYEQYF. The variable domain in full, with the rest retrieved from reference TRBV5-6 and TRBJ2-7, is DAGVTQSPTHLIKTRGQQVTLRCSPKSGHDTVSWYQQALGQGPQFIFQYYEEEERQRGNFPDRFSGHQFPNYSSELNVNALLLGDSALYLCASSPGWEIGYEQYFGPGTRLTVT.

The chain joins TRBV30 to TRBJ2-7; tentatively, D is TRBD1 (6 bases). The V gene's germline CDR1 is GTSNPN and CDR2 SVGIG (reference sequence). The CDR3 runs 13 residues. V was cut by 5 bases and J by 6 bases, with 17 bases left in between. The CDR3 DNA reads TGTGCCTGGGAATCTGGGGGCTTAGGCGAGCAGTACTTC. Translated: CAWESGGLGEQYF.

The rearrangement joins TRBV4-1 to TRBJ2-5; 8 bases are a match to TRBD2. CDR1 is MGHRA and CDR2 is YSYEKL in the germline V gene. The trim removed 1 base at V and 4 bases at J, leaving 11 bases unmatched. This CDR3 has 17 residues. The DNA of the CDR3 is TGCGCCAGCAGCCAAGTCCTTTTGCCGGGGGGGCCAGAGACCCAGTACTTC. Translation gives CASSQVLLPGGPETQYF.

The gene calls are TRBV5-4 and TRBJ2-7, with a weak D call TRBD2 (6 bases). Germline V gives CDR1 SGHNT, CDR2 YYREEE (reference sequence). V shed 0 bases and J shed 0 bases, with 13 bases lying between them. This CDR3 is built from 16 residues. This CDR3 reads CASSLDPGTHSYEQYF. In nucleotides, the CDR3 is TGTGCCAGCAGCTTGGATCCCGGGACTCACTCCTACGAGCAGTACTTC.

The V and J genes are TRBV5-1 and TRBJ2-5; 7 bases map to TRBD1. The germline V gene encodes CDR1 SGHRS and CDR2 YFSETQ. CDR3 length equals 13 residues. The trim removed 7 bases at V and 1 base at J, leaving 4 bases unmatched. The CDR3 DNA sequence: TGCGCCAGCCGGGACAGTGGCCAAGAGACCCAGTACTTC. It translates to CASRDSGQETQYF.

Only one count was recorded for this clone. V is TRBV11-2 and J is TRBJ1-4; D uncertain. The CDR3 totals 14 residues. V dropped 1 base and J dropped 13 bases, with 16 bases sitting between them. The germline CDR1 and CDR2 sequences are SGHAT and FQNNGV. For the CDR3, the DNA is TGTGCCAGCAGCTTAGGAGCGAAAGGTTATGGACTGTTTTTT. This gives the protein CASSLGAKGYGLFF. Variable domain in full (rest from reference TRBV11-2 and TRBJ1-4): EAGVAQSPRYKIIEKRQSVAFWCNPISGHATLYWYQQILGQGPKLLIQFQNNGVVDDSQLPKDRFSAERLKGVDSTLKIQPAKLEDSAVYLCASSLGAKGYGLFFGSGTQLSVL.

This chain links TRBV9 with TRBJ2-2, with 9 bases that match TRBD2. With V trimmed by 4 bases and J by 6 bases, 7 bases remained unmatched. The CDR3 has 15 amino acids. The germline CDR1 and CDR2 sequences are SGDLS and YYNGEE. CDR3 nucleotide sequence: TGTGCCAGCAGCCCCGGCGGGGGGGCGGCCGGGGAGCTGTTTTTT. Protein: CASSPGGGAAGELFF.

The chain is built from TRBV6-1 and TRBJ1-2; D ambiguous. Germline CDR1 MNHNS, CDR2 SASEGT. The CDR3 spans 15 residues. V lost 0 bases, J lost 5 bases, and 13 bases lay in between. CDR3: CASSEARAALYGYTF. The CDR3 DNA reads TGTGCCAGCAGTGAAGCGCGTGCCGCCCTTTATGGCTACACCTTC.

V and J are TRBV7-6 and TRBJ2-5, with D possibly being TRBD2 (6 bases). CDR3 length: 13 residues. Deletions cut 5 bases from V and 5 bases from J, with 12 bases between. The germline gives CDR1 SGHVS, CDR2 FNYEAQ. The CDR3 coding sequence is TGTGCCAGCAGCCCTGGACTACTGGAGACCCAGTACTTC. Protein sequence: CASSPGLLETQYF.

The rearrangement joins TRBV20-1 to TRBJ2-7; tentatively, D is TRBD2 (5 bases). Between the trimmed V and J ends, which lost 0 bases and 7 bases, there was a span of 7 bases. The CDR3 consists of 11 residues. Germline assignment: CDR1 DFQATT and CDR2 SNEGSKA (reference sequence). The DNA for the CDR3 is TGCAGTGCTAGAGAAGGGAGTGAGCAGTACTTC. As protein: CSAREGSEQYF.